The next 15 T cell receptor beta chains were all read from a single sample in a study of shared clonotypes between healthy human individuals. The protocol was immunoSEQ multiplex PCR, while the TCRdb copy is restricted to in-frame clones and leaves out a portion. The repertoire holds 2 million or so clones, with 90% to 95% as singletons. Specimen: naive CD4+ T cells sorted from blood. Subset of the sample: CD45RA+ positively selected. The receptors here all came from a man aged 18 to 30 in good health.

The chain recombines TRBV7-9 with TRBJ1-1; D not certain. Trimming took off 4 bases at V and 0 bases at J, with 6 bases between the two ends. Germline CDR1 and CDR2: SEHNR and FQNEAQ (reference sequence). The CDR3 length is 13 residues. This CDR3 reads CASSWRMNTEAFF. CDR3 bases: TGTGCCAGCAGCTGGCGGATGAACACTGAAGCTTTCTTT.

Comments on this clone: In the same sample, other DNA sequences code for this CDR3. The CDR3 loop is CASSESPYEQYF. The CDR3 DNA sequence: TGTGCCAGCAGTGAAAGCCCTTACGAGCAGTACTTC. This chain joins TRBV2 and TRBJ2-7; D not certain. The CDR3 is 12 amino acids. The germline V and J ends were trimmed by 2 bases and 4 bases, with 6 bases remaining between them. Looked up from germline, CDR1 is SNHLY and CDR2 is FYNNEI. Full variable domain (remainder filled in from reference TRBV2 and TRBJ2-7): EPEVTQTPSHQVTQMGQEVILRCVPISNHLYFYWYRQILGQKVEFLVSFYNNEISEKSEIFDDQFSVERPDGSNFTLKIRSTKLEDSAMYFCASSESPYEQYFGPGTRLTVT.

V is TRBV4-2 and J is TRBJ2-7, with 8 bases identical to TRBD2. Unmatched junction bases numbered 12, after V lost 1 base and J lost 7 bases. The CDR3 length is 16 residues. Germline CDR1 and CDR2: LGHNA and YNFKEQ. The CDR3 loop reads CASSQVGSGVTGEQYF. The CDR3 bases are TGTGCCAGCAGCCAAGTCGGTAGCGGGGTCACAGGGGAGCAGTACTTC.

The CDR3 loop is CAWKKAGETYEQYF. The CDR3 nucleotides are TGTGCCTGGAAAAAAGCGGGGGAGACCTACGAGCAGTACTTC. The chain has TRBV30 and TRBJ2-7; 8 bases line up with TRBD2. The trim removed 4 bases at V and 2 bases at J, leaving 7 bases unmatched. The CDR3 is 14 amino acids. CDR1 and CDR2 from the germline V gene are GTSNPN and SVGIG (reference sequence).

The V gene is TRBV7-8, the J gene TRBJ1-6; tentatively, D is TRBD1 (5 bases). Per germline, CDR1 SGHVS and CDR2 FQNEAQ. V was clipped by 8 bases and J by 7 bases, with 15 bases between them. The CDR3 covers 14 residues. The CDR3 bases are TGTGCCAGCTCCTCAGGGCTTAACAATTCACCCCTCCACTTT. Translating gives CASSSGLNNSPLHF.

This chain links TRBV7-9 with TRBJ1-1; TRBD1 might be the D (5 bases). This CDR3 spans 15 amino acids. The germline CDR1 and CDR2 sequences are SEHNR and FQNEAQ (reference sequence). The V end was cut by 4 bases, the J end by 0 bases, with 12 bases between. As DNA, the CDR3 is TGTGCCAGCAGCTACCTGACAGCCTTGAACACTGAAGCTTTCTTT. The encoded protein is CASSYLTALNTEAFF.

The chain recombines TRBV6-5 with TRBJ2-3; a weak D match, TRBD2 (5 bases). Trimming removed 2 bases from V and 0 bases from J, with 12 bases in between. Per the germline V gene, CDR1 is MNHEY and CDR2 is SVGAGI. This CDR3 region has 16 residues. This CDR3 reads CASSYTSRVSTDTQYF. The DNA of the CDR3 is TGTGCCAGCAGTTACACGTCGCGGGTGAGCACAGATACGCAGTATTTT.

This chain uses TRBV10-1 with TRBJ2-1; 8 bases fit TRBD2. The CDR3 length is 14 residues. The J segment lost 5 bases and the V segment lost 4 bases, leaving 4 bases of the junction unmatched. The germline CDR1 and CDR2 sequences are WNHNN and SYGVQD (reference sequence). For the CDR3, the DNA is TGCGCCAGCAGTGGGAGCGGGGGTGACAATGAGCAGTTCTTC. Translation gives CASSGSGGDNEQFF.

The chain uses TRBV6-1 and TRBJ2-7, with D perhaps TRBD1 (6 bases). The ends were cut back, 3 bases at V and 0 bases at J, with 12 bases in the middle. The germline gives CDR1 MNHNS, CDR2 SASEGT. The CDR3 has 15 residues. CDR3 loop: CASSDPGVSSYEQYF. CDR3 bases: TGTGCCAGCAGTGATCCAGGGGTCAGCTCCTACGAGCAGTACTTC.

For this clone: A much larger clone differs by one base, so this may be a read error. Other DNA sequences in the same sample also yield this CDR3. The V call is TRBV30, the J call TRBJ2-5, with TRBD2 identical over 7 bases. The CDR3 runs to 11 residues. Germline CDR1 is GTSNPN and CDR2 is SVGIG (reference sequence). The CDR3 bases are TGCGCCTGGAGTGGGGGGGTAGAGCAGTACTTC. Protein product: CAWSGGVEQYF.

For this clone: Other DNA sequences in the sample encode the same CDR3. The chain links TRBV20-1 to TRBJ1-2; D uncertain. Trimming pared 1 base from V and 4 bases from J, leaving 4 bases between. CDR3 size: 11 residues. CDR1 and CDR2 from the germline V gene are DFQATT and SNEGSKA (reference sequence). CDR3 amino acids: CSARAGYGYTF. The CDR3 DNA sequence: TGCAGTGCTAGAGCCGGCTATGGCTACACCTTC.

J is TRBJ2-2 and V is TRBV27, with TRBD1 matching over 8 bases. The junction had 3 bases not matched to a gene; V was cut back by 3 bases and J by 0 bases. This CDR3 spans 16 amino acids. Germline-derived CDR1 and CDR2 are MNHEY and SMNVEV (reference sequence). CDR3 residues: CASSFGQGSNTGELFF. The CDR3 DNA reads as TGTGCCAGCAGTTTCGGACAGGGCTCGAACACCGGGGAGCTGTTTTTT.

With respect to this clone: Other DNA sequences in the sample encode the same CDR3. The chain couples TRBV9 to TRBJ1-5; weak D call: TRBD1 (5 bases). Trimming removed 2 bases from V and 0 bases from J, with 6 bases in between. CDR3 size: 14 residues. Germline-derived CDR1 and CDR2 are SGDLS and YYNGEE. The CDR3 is CASSVDSSNQPQHF. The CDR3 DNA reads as TGTGCCAGCAGCGTCGACAGTAGCAATCAGCCCCAGCATTTT. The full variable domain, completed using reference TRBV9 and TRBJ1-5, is DSGVTQTPKHLITATGQRVTLRCSPRSGDLSVYWYQQSLDQGLQFLIQYYNGEERAKGNILERFSAQQFPDLHSELNLSSLELGDSALYFCASSVDSSNQPQHFGDGTRLSIL.

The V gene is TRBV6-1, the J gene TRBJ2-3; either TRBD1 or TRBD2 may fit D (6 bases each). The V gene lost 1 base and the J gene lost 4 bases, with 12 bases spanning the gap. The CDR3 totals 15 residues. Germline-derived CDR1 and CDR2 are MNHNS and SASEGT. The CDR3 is CASSEGGAGADTQYF. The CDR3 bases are TGTGCCAGCAGTGAAGGGGGGGCCGGGGCAGATACGCAGTATTTT.

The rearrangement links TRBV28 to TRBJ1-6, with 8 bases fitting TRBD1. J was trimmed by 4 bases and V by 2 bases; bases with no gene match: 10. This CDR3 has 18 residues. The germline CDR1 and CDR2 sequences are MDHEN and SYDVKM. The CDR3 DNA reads TGTGCCAGCAGTTTAGCGAGACAGGGGACTACTTATAATTCACCCCTCCACTTT. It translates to CASSLARQGTTYNSPLHF.